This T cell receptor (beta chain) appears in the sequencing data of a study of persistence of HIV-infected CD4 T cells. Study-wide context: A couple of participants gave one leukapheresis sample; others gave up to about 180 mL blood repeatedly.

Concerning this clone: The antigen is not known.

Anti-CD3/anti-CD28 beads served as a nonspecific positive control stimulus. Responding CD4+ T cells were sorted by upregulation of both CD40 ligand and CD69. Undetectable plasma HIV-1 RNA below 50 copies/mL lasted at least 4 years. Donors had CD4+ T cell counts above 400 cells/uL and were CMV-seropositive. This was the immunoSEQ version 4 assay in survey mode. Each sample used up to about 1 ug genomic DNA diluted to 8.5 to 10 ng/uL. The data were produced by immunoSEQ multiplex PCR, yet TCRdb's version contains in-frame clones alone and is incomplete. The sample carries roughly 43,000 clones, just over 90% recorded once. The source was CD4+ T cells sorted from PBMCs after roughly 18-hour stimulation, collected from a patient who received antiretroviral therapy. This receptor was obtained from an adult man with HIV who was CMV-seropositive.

The CDR3 DNA follows: TGTGCCAGCAGTTCTAATGAAAAACTGTTTTTT. Its protein is CASSSNEKLFF. This chain uses TRBV6-5 with TRBJ1-4; no reliable D call. The V end lost 4 bases, the J end lost 3 bases, and 0 bases lay between the germline ends. The CDR3 extends over 11 amino acids. Germline V gene sequence: CDR1 MNHEY, CDR2 SVGAGI.